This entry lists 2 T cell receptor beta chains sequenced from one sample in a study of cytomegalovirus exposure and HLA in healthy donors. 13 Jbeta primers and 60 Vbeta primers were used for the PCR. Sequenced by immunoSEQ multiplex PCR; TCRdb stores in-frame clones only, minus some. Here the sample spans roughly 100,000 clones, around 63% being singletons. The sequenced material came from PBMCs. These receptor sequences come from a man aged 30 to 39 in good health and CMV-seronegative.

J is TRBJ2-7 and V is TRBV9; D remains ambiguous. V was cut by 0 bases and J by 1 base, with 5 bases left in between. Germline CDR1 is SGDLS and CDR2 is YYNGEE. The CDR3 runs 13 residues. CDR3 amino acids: CASSVGGSYEQYF. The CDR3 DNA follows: TGTGCCAGCAGCGTAGGAGGTTCCTACGAGCAGTACTTC.

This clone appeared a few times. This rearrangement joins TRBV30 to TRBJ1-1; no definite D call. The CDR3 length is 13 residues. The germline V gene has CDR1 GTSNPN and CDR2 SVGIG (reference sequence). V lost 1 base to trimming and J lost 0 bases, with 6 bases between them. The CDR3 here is CAWSGHLNTEAFF. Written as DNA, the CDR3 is TGTGCCTGGAGTGGACACCTGAACACTGAAGCTTTCTTT.